Sequencing of this T cell receptor beta chain was carried out in a study of cytomegalovirus exposure and HLA in healthy donors. Whereas donors were nominally healthy upon sampling, unrecorded immune exposures were probable. The PCR had 60 Vbeta and 13 Jbeta primers. Per the authors' pipeline: A follow-up analysis tallied 65 million to 80 million unique TCR beta chains, roughly 11 million shared. Produced via immunoSEQ multiplex PCR; TCRdb's table is partial and in-frame only. The DNA gave D and trimming, while V, J and clone size come from that table. The sample consists of 90,000 to 140,000 clones, 69% of them appearing once. The CDR3 covers 13 residues. Germline V CDR1 and CDR2: SGHTA, FQGTGA. Trimming removed 3 bases from V and 8 bases from J, with 11 bases in between.

The sequence came from a man aged 30 to 39 in good health and CMV-seronegative. The genes are TRBV7-3 and TRBJ1-5; D perhaps matches TRBD1 (5 bases). Sequencing was carried out using PBMCs. CDR3 loop: CASSLGPGEPQHF. The CDR3 DNA sequence: TGTGCCAGCAGCTTGGGGCCGGGGGAGCCCCAGCATTTT.